This T cell receptor (beta chain) was recorded in a study of control samples from healthy donors and cancer patients (TCRdb year 2020). Looking up the germline V gene yields CDR1 SGHTA and CDR2 FQGNSA. Reading from cysteine to phenylalanine, the CDR3 counts 17 amino acids. Only the CDR3 DNA is retained, 51 bases long and in frame from the first base. The V end loses 1 base and the J end loses 3 bases, and a stretch of 13 bases separates them. Remarks on this clone: There is no known antigen for this receptor. There are no base qualities to consult, and no much larger clone falls within one base.

The library was obtained by the immunoSEQ multiplex PCR assay. Not all clones reach the TCRdb copy of this immuneACCESS table, which keeps in-frame sequences only. Checked studies attribute under half of the gap to unresolved V genes and leave the rest unexplained. For this sample the table gives about 86,000 clones, of which about 89% were detected only once. The ten largest clones add up to 9.5% to 10% of the sample. Source material: PBMCs. The TCR was taken from a woman aged 50 to 60 with colorectal cancer. The V and J genes are TRBV7-2 and TRBJ2-6, with the D segment possibly TRBD1 or TRBD2, each aligning over 6 bases. The CDR3 has the sequence CASSLVAGGGGANVLTF. The nucleotides read TGTGCCAGCAGCTTAGTAGCCGGGGGCGGTGGGGCCAACGTCCTGACTTTC.